A single T cell receptor beta chain is shown here with its context. Its target is not known. CDR3 length: 17 amino acids. Trimming took 5 bases from V and 4 from J, leaving 21 bases between them. In germline, CDR1 is MNHNY, CDR2 SVGAGI (reference sequence). This sample is part of a study of T cell responses to AZD1222 COVID-19 vaccine. Study observations and caveats: At baseline, seropositivity was found in only five or six AZD1222 recipients.

The protocol was immunoSEQ multiplex PCR, while the TCRdb copy is restricted to in-frame clones and leaves out a portion. Altogether roughly 55,000 clones are present, more than 70% being singletons, with the ten largest covering 2%. This sequence originates from an adult in good health. The rearrangement uses TRBV6-6 and TRBJ2-1, with D possibly TRBD1 on 6 matching bases. Sequencing was performed on peripheral blood, taken on day 0 of AZD1222 vaccination. The CDR3: CASSPKGVGAFYNEQFF. In DNA, the CDR3 is TGTGCCAGCAGTCCCAAGGGGGTGGGGGCATTTTACAATGAGCAGTTCTTC.